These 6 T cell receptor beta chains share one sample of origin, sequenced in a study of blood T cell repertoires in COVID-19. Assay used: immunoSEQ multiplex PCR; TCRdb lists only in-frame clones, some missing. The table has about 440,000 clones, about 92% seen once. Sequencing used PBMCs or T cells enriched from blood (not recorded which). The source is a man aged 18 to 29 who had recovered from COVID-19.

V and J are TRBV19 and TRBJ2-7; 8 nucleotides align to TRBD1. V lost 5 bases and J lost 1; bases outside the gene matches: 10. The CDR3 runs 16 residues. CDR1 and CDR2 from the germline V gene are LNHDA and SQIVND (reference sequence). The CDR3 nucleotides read TGTGCCAGTAGTGGACCGGGACAGGCAACTTCCTACGAGCAGTACTTC. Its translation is CASSGPGQATSYEQYF. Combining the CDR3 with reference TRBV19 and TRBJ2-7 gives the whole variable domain DGGITQSPKYLFRKEGQNVTLSCEQNLNHDAMYWYRQDPGQGLRLIYYSQIVNDFQKGDIAEGYSVSREKKESFPLTVTSAQKNPTAFYLCASSGPGQATSYEQYFGPGTRLTVT.

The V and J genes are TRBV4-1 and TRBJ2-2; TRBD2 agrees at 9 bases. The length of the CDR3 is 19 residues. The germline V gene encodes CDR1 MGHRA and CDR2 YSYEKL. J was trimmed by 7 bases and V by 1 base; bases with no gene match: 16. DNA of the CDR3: TGCGCCAGCAGCCAAGGTGCGGGAGGGCCGGTTCAGAGGGGCGGGGAGCTGTTTTTT. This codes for CASSQGAGGPVQRGGELFF.

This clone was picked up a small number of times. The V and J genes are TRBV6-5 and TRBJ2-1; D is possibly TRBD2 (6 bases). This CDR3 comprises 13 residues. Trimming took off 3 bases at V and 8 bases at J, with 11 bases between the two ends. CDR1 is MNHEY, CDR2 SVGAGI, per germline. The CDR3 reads CASSYLTGDEQFF. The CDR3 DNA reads TGTGCCAGCAGTTATCTAACGGGGGATGAGCAGTTCTTC.

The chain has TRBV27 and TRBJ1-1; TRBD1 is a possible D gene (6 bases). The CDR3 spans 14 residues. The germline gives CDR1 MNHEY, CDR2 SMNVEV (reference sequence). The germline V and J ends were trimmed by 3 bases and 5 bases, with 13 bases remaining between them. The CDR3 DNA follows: TGTGCCAGCAGTTTCTCCACAGGGATGACTGAAGCTTTCTTT. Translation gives CASSFSTGMTEAFF.

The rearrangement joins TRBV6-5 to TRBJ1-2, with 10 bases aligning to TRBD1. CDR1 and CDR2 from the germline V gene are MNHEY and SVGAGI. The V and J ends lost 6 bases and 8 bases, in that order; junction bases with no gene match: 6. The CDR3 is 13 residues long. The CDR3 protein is CASSPGQGRGYTF. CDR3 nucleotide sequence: TGTGCCAGCAGCCCGGGACAGGGGAGAGGCTACACCTTC.

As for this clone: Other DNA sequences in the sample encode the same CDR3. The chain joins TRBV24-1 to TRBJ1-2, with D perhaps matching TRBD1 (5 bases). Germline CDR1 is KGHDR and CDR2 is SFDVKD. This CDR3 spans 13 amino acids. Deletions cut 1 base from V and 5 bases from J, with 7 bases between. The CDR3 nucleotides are TGTGCCACCAGTGATTTTGGGGGGTATGGCTACACCTTC. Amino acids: CATSDFGGYGYTF.